This T cell receptor beta chain was retrieved from a study of T cell responses to AZD1222 COVID-19 vaccine. Across the study: Timing groups of about 4 and about 12 weeks for second doses were pooled.

The CDR3 is made up of 13 amino acids. V was clipped by 7 bases and J by 2 bases, with 9 bases between them. Germline assignment: CDR1 MNHEY and CDR2 SVGAGI. TCRdb keeps only in-frame clones here, not all; method: immunoSEQ multiplex PCR. The sample shows tens of thousands of clones, 85% of them seen only once. The chain joins TRBV6-5 to TRBJ1-3, with D unclear. The sequencing here drew on peripheral blood, taken on day 0 of AZD1222 vaccination. The sequence derives from an adult in good health. In nucleotides, the CDR3 is TGTGCCAGCACAATGCGACCTGGAAACACCATATATTTT. This gives the protein CASTMRPGNTIYF.